The 11 T cell receptor beta chains in this list originate from one sample, sequenced in a study of Ad26.COV2.S vaccination and SARS-CoV-2 variants. Here immunoSEQ multiplex PCR was the method, and the copy in TCRdb shows in-frame clones only, minus some. The profile shows 200,000 to 300,000 clones, around nine tenths of them singletons. Treatment given: about 20 received Ad26.COV2.S at low or high dose, single or two shots; roughly 5 received placebo; per-sample allocation not given. Samples came from day 63 after the first vaccine or placebo injection. The sequenced sample was peripheral blood, obtained in a trial of Ad26.COV2.S vaccine versus placebo. All receptors come from a person aged 18-60 years who received the Ad26.COV2.S COVID-19 vaccine or a placebo.

This rearrangement joins TRBV10-3 to TRBJ2-7; 10 bases are shared with TRBD1. Germline V gene data show CDR1 as ENHRY and CDR2 as SYGVKD. This CDR3 region has 15 residues. The trim removed 5 bases at V and 6 bases at J, leaving 10 bases unmatched. This chain's CDR3 is CAISQSGTGEIEQYF. CDR3 nucleotides: TGTGCCATCAGTCAAAGCGGGACAGGGGAAATCGAGCAGTACTTC.

The chain uses TRBV28 and TRBJ2-1; D not certain. The CDR3 covers 14 residues. In germline, CDR1 is MDHEN, CDR2 SYDVKM. Between the trimmed V and J ends, which lost 7 bases and 0 bases, there was a span of 10 bases. DNA for the CDR3: TGTGCCAGCATGAGATTTAGCTCCTACAATGAGCAGTTCTTC. It yields the protein CASMRFSSYNEQFF.

The chain employs TRBV10-1 and TRBJ2-7; perhaps TRBD2 as D (6 bases). The CDR3 has 14 residues. The germline V gene has CDR1 WNHNN and CDR2 SYGVQD (reference sequence). V lost 2 bases to trimming and J lost 4 bases, with 12 bases between them. CDR3 residues: CASSEDRRGYEQYF. In DNA, the CDR3 is TGCGCCAGCAGTGAGGACCGGAGGGGTTACGAGCAGTACTTC.

This clone was counted once. The chain is built from TRBV10-2 and TRBJ2-7; D uncertain. Trimming cost V 3 bases and J 3 bases, with 9 bases left between them. Germline V lookup: CDR1 WSHSY, CDR2 SAAADI. This CDR3 region has 13 residues. The CDR3: CASSDVLNYEQYF. DNA of the CDR3: TGCGCCAGCAGTGACGTCCTAAACTACGAGCAGTACTTC.

This chain joins TRBV19 and TRBJ2-2; weak D call: TRBD2 (6 bases). Trimming took off 4 bases at V and 7 bases at J, with 10 bases between the two ends. From germline, CDR1 is LNHDA and CDR2 SQIVND (reference sequence). This CDR3 has 13 residues. The CDR3 region has the DNA TGTGCCAGTAGTACGGGGGAGATCGGGGAGCTGTTTTTT. It specifies CASSTGEIGELFF.

The chain combines TRBV11-2 with TRBJ2-3; D gene ambiguous. Trimming took 2 bases from V and 0 from J, leaving 9 bases between them. The CDR3 is 15 amino acids. Germline V gene sequence: CDR1 SGHAT, CDR2 FQNNGV. CDR3 region: CASSLKQPSTDTQYF. The CDR3, as DNA: TGTGCCAGCAGCTTAAAACAGCCAAGCACAGATACGCAGTATTTT.

This chain links TRBV7-2 with TRBJ1-1; D may be TRBD1 (5 bases). With 5 bases removed from V and 5 bases from J, the gap between germline ends came to 12 bases. The CDR3 extends over 13 amino acids. The V gene's germline CDR1 is SGHTA and CDR2 FQGNSA. This CDR3 reads CASSPQWGTEAFF. The CDR3 DNA sequence: TGTGCCAGCAGCCCACAATGGGGGACTGAAGCTTTCTTT.

Worth noting for this clone: The germline gene is not matched at one end of the junction; a read error may be the cause. V and J are TRBV7-7 and TRBJ2-1, with D unresolved. This CDR3 contains 15 residues. CDR1 is SSHAT, CDR2 FNYEAQ, per germline (reference sequence). The CDR3 sequence: CASSLRASSYNEQFF. The CDR3 nucleotides read TGTGCTAGCAGCTTAAGGGCAAGCTCCTACAATGAGCAGTTCTTC.

This clone showed up just a few times. V gene TRBV6-4 combines with J gene TRBJ2-3; 8 bases match TRBD2. The CDR3 sequence is 15 residues long. CDR1 and CDR2 from the germline V gene are MRHNA and SNTAGT. V was pared by 3 bases and J by 0 bases, with 2 bases of the junction left unmatched. This CDR3 reads CASSEAGGSTDTQYF. Here the CDR3 DNA reads TGTGCCAGCAGTGAGGCGGGGGGTAGCACAGATACGCAGTATTTT.

The chain combines TRBV9 with TRBJ2-7; 12 positions match TRBD2. This CDR3 has 15 amino acids. Per the germline V gene, CDR1 is SGDLS and CDR2 is YYNGEE. V lost 3 bases and J lost 2; bases outside the gene matches: 3. CDR3 DNA sequence: TGTGCCAGCAGCGCTAGGACTAGCGGGACCTACGAGCAGTACTTC. This encodes CASSARTSGTYEQYF.

The V and J genes are TRBV4-2 and TRBJ2-1; D remains unclear. The CDR3 spans 15 residues. Trimming left V 4 bases short and J 3 bases short, with 13 bases between. Germline-derived CDR1 and CDR2 are LGHNA and YNFKEQ. The CDR3 sequence is CASSPTLGVYNEQFF. CDR3 nucleotide sequence: TGTGCCAGCAGCCCTACCCTTGGTGTCTACAATGAGCAGTTCTTC.